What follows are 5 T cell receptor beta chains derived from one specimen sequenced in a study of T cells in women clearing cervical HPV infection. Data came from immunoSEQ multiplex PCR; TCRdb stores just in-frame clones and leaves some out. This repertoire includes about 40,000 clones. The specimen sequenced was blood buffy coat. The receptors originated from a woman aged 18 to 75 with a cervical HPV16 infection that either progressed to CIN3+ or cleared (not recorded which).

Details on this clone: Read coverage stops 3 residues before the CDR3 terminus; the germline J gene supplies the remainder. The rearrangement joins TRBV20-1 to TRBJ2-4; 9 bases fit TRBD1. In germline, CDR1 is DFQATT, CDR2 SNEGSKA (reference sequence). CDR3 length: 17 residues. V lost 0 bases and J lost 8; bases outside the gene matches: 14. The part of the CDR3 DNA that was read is TGCAGTGCTAGAGAAAATTGGGACAGGGCTCATCGGGACATT. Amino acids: CSARENWDRAHRDI. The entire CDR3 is CSARENWDRAHRDIQYF.

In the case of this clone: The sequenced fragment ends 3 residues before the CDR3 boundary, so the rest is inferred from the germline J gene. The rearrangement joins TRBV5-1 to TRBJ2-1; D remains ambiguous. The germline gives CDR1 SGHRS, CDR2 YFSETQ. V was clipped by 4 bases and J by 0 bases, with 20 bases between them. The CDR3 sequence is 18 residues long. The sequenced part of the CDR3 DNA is TGCGCCAGCAGCCCTATCATCACCCTCGGTAGCTCCTACAATGAG. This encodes CASSPIITLGSSYNE. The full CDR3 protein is CASSPIITLGSSYNEQFF.

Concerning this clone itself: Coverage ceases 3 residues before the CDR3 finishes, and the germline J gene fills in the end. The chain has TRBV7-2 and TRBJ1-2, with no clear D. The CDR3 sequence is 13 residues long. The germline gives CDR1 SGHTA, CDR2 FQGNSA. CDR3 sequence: CASSRAGDHDYTF. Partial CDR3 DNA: TGTGCCAGCAGCCGCGCGGGAGACCACGAC. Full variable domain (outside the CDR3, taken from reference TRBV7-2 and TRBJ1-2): GAGVSQSPSNKVTEKGKDVELRCDPISGHTALYWYRQSLGQGLEFLIYFQGNSAPDKSGLPSDRFSAERTGGSVSTLTIQRTQQEDSAVYLCASSRAGDHDYTFGSGTRLTVV.

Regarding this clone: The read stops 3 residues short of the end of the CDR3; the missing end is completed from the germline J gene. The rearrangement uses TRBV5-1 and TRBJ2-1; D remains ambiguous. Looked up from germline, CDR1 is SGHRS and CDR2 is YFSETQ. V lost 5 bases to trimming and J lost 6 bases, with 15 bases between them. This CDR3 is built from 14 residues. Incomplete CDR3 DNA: TGCGCCAGCAGTCTGATGCTAGGAAGCAATGAG. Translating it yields CASSLMLGSNE. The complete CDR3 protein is CASSLMLGSNEQFF.

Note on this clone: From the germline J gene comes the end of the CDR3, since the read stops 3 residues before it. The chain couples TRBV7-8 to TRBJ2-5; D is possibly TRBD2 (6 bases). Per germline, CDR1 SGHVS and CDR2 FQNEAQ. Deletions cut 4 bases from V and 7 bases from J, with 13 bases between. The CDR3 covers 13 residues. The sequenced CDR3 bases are TGTGCCAGCAGCTCGGGACTCCAGGGGACC. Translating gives CASSSGLQGT. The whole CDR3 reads CASSSGLQGTQYF.